This paragraph reports one T cell receptor beta chain. This sample was included in a study of control samples from healthy donors and cancer patients. The protocol was immunoSEQ multiplex PCR, while the TCRdb copy is restricted to in-frame clones and leaves out a portion. The table includes 90,000 to 150,000 clones, around 89% detected once. Germline assignment: CDR1 SGDLS and CDR2 YYNGEE. V lost 4 bases and J 7 bases, leaving 14 bases between the germline ends. CDR3 length: 14 residues. The genes are TRBV9 and TRBJ1-4; possibly TRBD1 for D (6 bases). The sequenced sample consisted of blood. The receptor was isolated from a man aged 40-49 years in good health. CDR3 in DNA: TGTGCCAGCAGCCTCCGGGGGCGTGGTGAAAAACTGTTTTTT. Translating gives CASSLRGRGEKLFF. The full variable domain, in which reference TRBV9 and TRBJ1-4 provide the parts outside the CDR3, is DSGVTQTPKHLITATGQRVTLRCSPRSGDLSVYWYQQSLDQGLQFLIQYYNGEERAKGNILERFSAQQFPDLHSELNLSSLELGDSALYFCASSLRGRGEKLFFGSGTQLSVL.